Following are 26 T cell receptor beta chains from one sample sequenced in a study of blood T cell repertoires in COVID-19. TCRdb's copy holds only in-frame clones and misses some; the assay was immunoSEQ multiplex PCR. In the table there are 350,000 to 550,000 clones, 70% to 90% of which are singletons. Sequencing input: PBMCs or T cells enriched from blood (not recorded which). The source of these receptors is a woman aged 18-29 years with acute COVID-19.

The rearrangement joins TRBV5-1 to TRBJ2-7, with unresolved D. This CDR3 has 14 amino acids. Germline loops: CDR1 SGHRS, CDR2 YFSETQ. Trimming cost V 4 bases and J 0 bases, with 11 bases left between them. The CDR3 nucleotides are TGCGCCAGCAGCCTCTCCCCGTCCTCCTACGAGCAGTACTTC. Encoded protein: CASSLSPSSYEQYF.

The rearrangement uses TRBV11-2 and TRBJ2-7; D may be TRBD2 (5 bases). Germline V gene sequence: CDR1 SGHAT, CDR2 FQNNGV. V was shortened by 6 bases and J by 4 bases, with 13 bases between the two germline ends. The length of the CDR3 is 13 residues. CDR3 coding DNA: TGTGCCAGCAGTCGTAGAGGGAGTTACGAGCAGTACTTC. Encoded protein: CASSRRGSYEQYF.

This chain links TRBV11-2 with TRBJ1-2; D is perhaps TRBD1 (6 bases). V was clipped by 2 bases and J by 6 bases, with 25 bases between them. Germline loops: CDR1 SGHAT, CDR2 FQNNGV. CDR3 length equals 18 residues. CDR3 DNA sequence: TGTGCCAGCAGCTTATCCACAGGGTATGGATCCCAGATTGATGGCTACACCTTC. Its translation is CASSLSTGYGSQIDGYTF.

The J gene is TRBJ1-4, the V gene TRBV9; D unclear. The germline V gene encodes CDR1 SGDLS and CDR2 YYNGEE. This CDR3 is built from 14 residues. Trimming cost V 3 bases and J 6 bases, with 12 bases left between them. The CDR3 nucleotides read TGTGCCAGCAGCGGAGAGGGAGGGTATGAAAAACTGTTTTTT. Protein product: CASSGEGGYEKLFF.

V usage is TRBV20-1 and J usage is TRBJ1-5; unclear D gene. This CDR3 is built from 15 residues. Trimming took 5 bases from V and 4 from J, leaving 18 bases between them. The germline V gene has CDR1 DFQATT and CDR2 SNEGSKA (reference sequence). The CDR3 sequence: CSAREHGDRNQPQHF. CDR3 DNA: TGCAGTGCTCGTGAACACGGGGATAGGAATCAGCCCCAGCATTTT.

The rearrangement joins TRBV6-6 to TRBJ1-5; TRBD1 matches 7 bases. Germline CDR1 and CDR2: MNHNY and SVGAGI (reference sequence). This CDR3 contains 16 residues. Unmatched junction bases numbered 8, after V lost 1 base and J lost 5 bases. In DNA form, the CDR3 reads TGTGCCAGCAGTTACTTTGGTAGGGGGCTCGATCAGCCCCAGCATTTT. This codes for CASSYFGRGLDQPQHF.

The rearrangement uses TRBV6-5 and TRBJ1-1; D ambiguous. Trimming took off 5 bases at V and 1 base at J, with 8 bases between the two ends. The CDR3 totals 13 residues. Looked up from germline, CDR1 is MNHEY and CDR2 is SVGAGI. The CDR3 spells CASSPSGNTEAFF. CDR3 in DNA: TGTGCCAGCAGTCCCAGTGGGAACACTGAAGCTTTCTTT.

The chain recombines TRBV5-4 with TRBJ2-5; 10 bases are a match to TRBD1. Germline-derived CDR1 and CDR2 are SGHNT and YYREEE (reference sequence). This CDR3 region has 14 residues. Trimming took 3 bases from V and 3 from J; bases not matched to a gene: 2. CDR3 amino acids: CASSSGTGEETQYF. CDR3 sequence (DNA): TGTGCCAGCAGCTCTGGGACAGGGGAAGAGACCCAGTACTTC.

The CDR3 loop is CARSSLIEGAGNTIYF. CDR3 coding DNA: TGTGCCAGAAGTTCATTGATCGAGGGTGCGGGAAACACCATATATTTT. The genes are TRBV5-3 and TRBJ1-3, with D unresolved. TRBV5-3 is placed among ORFs of uncertain function. CDR3 size: 16 residues. V was trimmed by 5 bases and J by 4 bases, leaving 19 bases between them.

This chain uses TRBV2 with TRBJ1-5, with TRBD1 as a possible D gene (5 bases). Trimming removed 8 bases from V and 6 bases from J, with 17 bases in between. There are 14 residues in the CDR3. Germline V gene lookup returns CDR1 SNHLY and CDR2 FYNNEI. This CDR3 is CASSGVAGSQPQHF. DNA for the CDR3: TGTGCCAGCTCGGGGGTGGCAGGGTCTCAGCCCCAGCATTTT.

The chain is built from TRBV2 and TRBJ1-3; TRBD1 might be the D (6 bases). The CDR3 extends over 14 amino acids. V lost 3 bases and J 3 bases, leaving 9 bases between the germline ends. Germline V lookup: CDR1 SNHLY, CDR2 FYNNEI. CDR3 DNA: TGTGCCAGCAGTGAGACAGGTGGTGGAAACACCATATATTTT. Translation: CASSETGGGNTIYF.

Notes on this clone: The sample contains more than one DNA sequence encoding this CDR3. The rearrangement uses TRBV4-1 and TRBJ2-2, with D perhaps TRBD2 (6 bases). The CDR3 has 14 residues. CDR1 is MGHRA, CDR2 YSYEKL, per germline. V was pared by 1 base and J by 5 bases, with 8 bases between. CDR3 DNA sequence: TGCGCCAGCAGCCAAGTTGGGGGGACCGGGGAGCTGTTTTTT. Its protein is CASSQVGGTGELFF.

In DNA, the CDR3 is TGTGCCAGCAGTGAAAGGGGAAGGGGAACAGGGGATCAGCCCCAGCATTTT. It yields the protein CASSERGRGTGDQPQHF. This sequence joins TRBV6-1 and TRBJ1-5; 7 nucleotides align to TRBD1. The germline CDR1 and CDR2 sequences are MNHNS and SASEGT. V shed 2 bases and J 5 bases; nucleotides not matched to a gene: 12. The CDR3 totals 17 residues.

The chain carries TRBV5-1 and TRBJ1-6; 8 bases map to TRBD1. V was pared by 6 bases and J by 4 bases, with 6 bases of the junction left unmatched. The germline gives CDR1 SGHRS, CDR2 YFSETQ. The CDR3 sequence is 15 residues long. The DNA for the CDR3 is TGCGCCAGCACCGCGGGACAGGTTTATAATTCACCCCTCCACTTT. Amino acid sequence: CASTAGQVYNSPLHF.

The V gene is TRBV27, the J gene TRBJ2-7; possible D gene TRBD1, 6 bases. Germline V gene sequence: CDR1 MNHEY, CDR2 SMNVEV (reference sequence). The ends were cut back, 8 bases at V and 1 base at J, with 12 bases in the middle. This CDR3 has 13 amino acids. The CDR3 DNA reads TGTGCCAGCGGGGCAGGGGAGTCCTACGAGCAGTACTTC. Its protein is CASGAGESYEQYF.

This clone was counted between two and nine times. For the CDR3, the DNA is TGTGCCAGCAGCCTGGGTGGGGAGGGAGCCCAGCATTTT. This encodes CASSLGGEGAQHF. V usage is TRBV3-1 (or the pseudogene TRBV3-2) and J usage is TRBJ1-5; no firm D call. Trimming left V 4 bases short and J 11 bases short, with 15 bases between. There are 13 residues in the CDR3. Germline CDR1 reads LGHDT; CDR2 reads YNNKEL (reference sequence).

The chain combines TRBV29-1 with TRBJ2-2, with D unresolved. The germline V gene encodes CDR1 SQVTM and CDR2 ANQGSEA. CDR3 length: 13 amino acids. The V end was cut by 2 bases, the J end by 4 bases, with 8 bases between. The CDR3 loop is CSVERPSTGELFF. CDR3 in DNA: TGCAGCGTTGAAAGGCCTAGCACCGGGGAGCTGTTTTTT.

V gene TRBV28 combines with J gene TRBJ1-4, with TRBD1 matching 7 bases. Germline trimming cut 6 bases from V and 8 bases from J; bases unmatched to any gene: 6. The germline V gene has CDR1 MDHEN and CDR2 SYDVKM. The CDR3 consists of 13 residues. The CDR3 sequence is CASRTGSPEKLFF. The CDR3 bases are TGTGCCAGCAGGACAGGGTCGCCGGAAAAACTGTTTTTT.

This rearrangement joins TRBV7-9 to TRBJ2-7, with 12 bases matching TRBD2. V trimming: 8 bases; J trimming: 5 bases; junction bases outside the gene matches: 4. The CDR3 spans 13 residues. CDR1 and CDR2 (germline): SEHNR, FQNEAQ (reference sequence). In nucleotides, the CDR3 is TGTGCCAGCGGACTAGCGGGAAGTAACGAGCAGTACTTC. This encodes CASGLAGSNEQYF.

The rearrangement uses TRBV7-8 and TRBJ1-2, with 8 bases aligning to TRBD1. The V and J ends lost 5 bases and 3 bases, in that order; junction bases with no gene match: 2. This CDR3 is built from 13 residues. Looked up from germline, CDR1 is SGHVS and CDR2 is FQNEAQ. As DNA, the CDR3 is TGTGCCAGCAGCCCACAGGGGGACTATGGCTACACCTTC. It translates to CASSPQGDYGYTF.

In its sample, this clone was seen a few times. V usage is TRBV3-1 (or the pseudogene TRBV3-2) and J usage is TRBJ1-1, with unresolved D. CDR1 is LGHDT, CDR2 YNNKEL, per germline (reference sequence). CDR3 size: 13 residues. V was clipped by 0 bases and J by 7 bases, with 9 bases between them. This chain's CDR3 is CASSQERLGEAFF. DNA of the CDR3: TGTGCCAGCAGCCAAGAGAGGCTCGGTGAAGCTTTCTTT.

This rearrangement joins TRBV11-3 to TRBJ2-5; the D gene is possibly TRBD2 (6 bases). The CDR3 runs 15 residues. V was trimmed by 3 bases and J by 0 bases, leaving 11 bases between them. CDR1 is SGHNT and CDR2 is YENEEA in the germline V gene. CDR3 nucleotide sequence: TGTGCCAGCAGCTTGACTAGTGGGGACCAAGAGACCCAGTACTTC. Translation gives CASSLTSGDQETQYF.

The chain uses TRBV27 and TRBJ1-2, with 10 bases fitting TRBD1. This CDR3 has 12 residues. With 8 bases clipped from V and 5 bases from J, the junction kept 2 bases outside the gene matches. The germline CDR1 and CDR2 sequences are MNHEY and SMNVEV (reference sequence). The CDR3 here is CASRDRGYGYTF. The CDR3 DNA is TGTGCCAGCCGGGACAGGGGATATGGCTACACCTTC.

This clone appeared once. The chain couples TRBV28 to TRBJ2-5, with D perhaps matching TRBD1 (5 bases). Germline values: CDR1 MDHEN, CDR2 SYDVKM. The CDR3 is 13 amino acids. V lost 2 bases, J lost 9 bases, and 13 bases lay in between. The CDR3 spells CASSLDSTRAQYF. In DNA, the CDR3 is TGTGCCAGCAGTTTAGACAGCACCAGGGCCCAGTACTTC.

This chain joins TRBV7-2 and TRBJ2-7; 8 bases line up with TRBD2. CDR3 size: 15 residues. The V gene end was trimmed by 5 bases and the J gene end by 2 bases; junction bases not matched to a gene: 8. Germline V lookup: CDR1 SGHTA, CDR2 FQGNSA. CDR3 nucleotides: TGTGCCAGCAGCCCCTCTGCGGGAGGTACCTACGAGCAGTACTTC. Protein sequence: CASSPSAGGTYEQYF.

The chain couples TRBV19 to TRBJ2-3, with 11 bases matching TRBD2. Germline CDR1 is LNHDA and CDR2 is SQIVND (reference sequence). There are 15 residues in the CDR3. The J segment lost 3 bases and the V segment lost 4 bases, leaving 3 bases of the junction unmatched. The CDR3 DNA reads as TGTGCCAGTAGTAACCTAGCGGGGGGAACAGATACGCAGTATTTT. As protein: CASSNLAGGTDTQYF.